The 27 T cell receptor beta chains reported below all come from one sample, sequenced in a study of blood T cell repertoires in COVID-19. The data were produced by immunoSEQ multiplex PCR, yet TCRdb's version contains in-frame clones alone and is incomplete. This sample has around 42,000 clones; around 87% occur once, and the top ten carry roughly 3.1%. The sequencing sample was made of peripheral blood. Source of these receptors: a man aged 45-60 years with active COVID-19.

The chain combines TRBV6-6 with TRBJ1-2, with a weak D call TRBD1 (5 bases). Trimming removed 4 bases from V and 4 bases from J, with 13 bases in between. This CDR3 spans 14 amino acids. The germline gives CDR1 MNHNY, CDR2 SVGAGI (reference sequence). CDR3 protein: CASSSGGGGYGYTF. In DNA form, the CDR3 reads TGTGCCAGCAGTTCGGGGGGAGGAGGCTATGGCTACACCTTC.

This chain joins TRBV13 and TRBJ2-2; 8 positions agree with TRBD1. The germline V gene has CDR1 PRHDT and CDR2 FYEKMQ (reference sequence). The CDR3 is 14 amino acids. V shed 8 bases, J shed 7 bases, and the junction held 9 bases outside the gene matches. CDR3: CASVGRGLGGELFF. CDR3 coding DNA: TGTGCCAGCGTCGGCAGGGGGCTAGGCGGGGAGCTGTTTTTT.

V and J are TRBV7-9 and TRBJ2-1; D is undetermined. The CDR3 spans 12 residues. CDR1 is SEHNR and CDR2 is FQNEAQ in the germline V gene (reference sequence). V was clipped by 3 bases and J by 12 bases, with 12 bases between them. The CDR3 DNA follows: TGTGCCAGCAGCTTGGGCACCCGGTGGCAGTTCTTC. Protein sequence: CASSLGTRWQFF.

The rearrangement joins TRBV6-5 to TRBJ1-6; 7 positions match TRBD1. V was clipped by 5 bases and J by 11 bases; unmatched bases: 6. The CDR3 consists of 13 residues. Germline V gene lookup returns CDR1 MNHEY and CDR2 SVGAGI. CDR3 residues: CASSTRDSTPLHF. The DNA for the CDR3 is TGTGCCAGCAGTACCCGGGACAGCACACCCCTCCACTTT.

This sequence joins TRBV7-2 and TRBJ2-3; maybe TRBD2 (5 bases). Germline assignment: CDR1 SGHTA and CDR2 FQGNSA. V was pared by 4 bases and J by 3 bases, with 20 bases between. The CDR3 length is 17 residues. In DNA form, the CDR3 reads TGTGCCAGCAGCTCCCCCACCGGGGTTTTAGGAACAGATACGCAGTATTTT. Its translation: CASSSPTGVLGTDTQYF.

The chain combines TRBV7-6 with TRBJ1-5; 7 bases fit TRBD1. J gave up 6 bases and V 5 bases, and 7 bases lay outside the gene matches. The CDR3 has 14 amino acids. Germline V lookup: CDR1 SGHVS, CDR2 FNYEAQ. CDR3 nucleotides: TGTGCCAGCAGCCGGGACAGTTTAGGTCAGCCCCAGCATTTT. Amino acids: CASSRDSLGQPQHF.

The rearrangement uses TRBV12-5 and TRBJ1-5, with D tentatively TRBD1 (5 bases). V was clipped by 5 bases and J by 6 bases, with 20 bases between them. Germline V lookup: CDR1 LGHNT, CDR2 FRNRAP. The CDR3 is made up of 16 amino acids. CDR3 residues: CASGGGTGRESQPQHF. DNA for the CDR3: TGTGCTAGTGGTGGGGGGACGGGCAGGGAAAGTCAGCCCCAGCATTTT.

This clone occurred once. The CDR3 bases are TGTGCCAGCAGCCAAGATTTGGAGCGGGGGGGCGGTGAGCAGTTCTTC. Protein sequence: CASSQDLERGGGEQFF. The rearrangement uses TRBV4-2 and TRBJ2-1; 10 bases align to TRBD2. V was clipped by 0 bases and J by 9 bases; unmatched bases: 8. CDR3 length: 16 residues. CDR1 and CDR2 (germline): LGHNA, YNFKEQ.

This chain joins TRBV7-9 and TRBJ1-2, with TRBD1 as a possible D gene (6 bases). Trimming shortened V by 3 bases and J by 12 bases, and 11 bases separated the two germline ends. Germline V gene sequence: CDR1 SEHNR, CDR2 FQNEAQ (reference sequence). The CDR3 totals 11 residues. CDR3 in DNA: TGTGCCAGCAGCTTGGGGAGGGGGGACACCTTC. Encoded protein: CASSLGRGDTF.

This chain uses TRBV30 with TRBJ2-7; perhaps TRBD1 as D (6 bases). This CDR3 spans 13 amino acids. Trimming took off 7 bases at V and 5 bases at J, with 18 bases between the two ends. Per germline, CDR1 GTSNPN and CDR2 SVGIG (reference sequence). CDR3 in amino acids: CASSRGGPHEQYF. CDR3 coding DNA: TGTGCCTCCTCCAGGGGCGGCCCCCACGAGCAGTACTTC.

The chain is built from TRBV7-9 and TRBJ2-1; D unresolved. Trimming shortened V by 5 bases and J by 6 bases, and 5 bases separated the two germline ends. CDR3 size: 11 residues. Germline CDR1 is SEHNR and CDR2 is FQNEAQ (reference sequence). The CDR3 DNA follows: TGTGCCAGCAGCCTATTCAATGAGCAGTTCTTC. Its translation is CASSLFNEQFF.

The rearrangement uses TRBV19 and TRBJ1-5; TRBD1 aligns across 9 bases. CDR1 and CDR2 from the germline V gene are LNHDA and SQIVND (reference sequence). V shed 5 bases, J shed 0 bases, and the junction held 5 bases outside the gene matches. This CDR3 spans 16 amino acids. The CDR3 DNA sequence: TGTGCCAGTAGTCCACTGGACAGGGGTAGCAATCAGCCCCAGCATTTT. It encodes CASSPLDRGSNQPQHF.

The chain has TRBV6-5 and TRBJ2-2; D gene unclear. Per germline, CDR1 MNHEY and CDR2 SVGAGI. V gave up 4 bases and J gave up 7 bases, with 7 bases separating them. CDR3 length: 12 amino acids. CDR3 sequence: CASSFTFGELFF. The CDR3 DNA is TGTGCCAGCAGTTTCACTTTCGGGGAGCTGTTTTTT.

CDR3: CASLVTEVTYGYTF. Here the CDR3 DNA reads TGTGCCAGCCTAGTAACGGAGGTAACTTACGGCTACACCTTC. The chain employs TRBV2 and TRBJ1-2; the D is unclear. Trimming pared 8 bases from V and 8 bases from J, leaving 21 bases between. The length of the CDR3 is 14 residues. Per germline, CDR1 SNHLY and CDR2 FYNNEI.

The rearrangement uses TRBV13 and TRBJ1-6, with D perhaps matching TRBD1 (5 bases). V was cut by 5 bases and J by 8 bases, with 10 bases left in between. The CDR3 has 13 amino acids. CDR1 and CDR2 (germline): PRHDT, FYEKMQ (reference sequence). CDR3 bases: TGTGCCAGCAGCAGGGGTAGTGATTCACCCCTCCACTTT. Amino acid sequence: CASSRGSDSPLHF.

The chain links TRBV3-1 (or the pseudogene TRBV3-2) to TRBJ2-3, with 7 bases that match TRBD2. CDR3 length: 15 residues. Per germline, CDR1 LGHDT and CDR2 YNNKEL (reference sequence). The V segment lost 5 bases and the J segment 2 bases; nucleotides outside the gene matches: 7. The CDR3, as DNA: TGTGCCAGCAGCTCCCGTCGGGGGGTCACAGATACGCAGTATTTT. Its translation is CASSSRRGVTDTQYF.

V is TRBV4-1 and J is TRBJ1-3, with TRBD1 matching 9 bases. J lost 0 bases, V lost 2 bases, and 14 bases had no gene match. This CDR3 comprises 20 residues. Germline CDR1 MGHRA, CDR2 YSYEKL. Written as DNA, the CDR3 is TGCGCCAGCAGCCAAAGAGGCCGGGACAGGGTTTCCCCCTCTGGAAACACCATATATTTT. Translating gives CASSQRGRDRVSPSGNTIYF.

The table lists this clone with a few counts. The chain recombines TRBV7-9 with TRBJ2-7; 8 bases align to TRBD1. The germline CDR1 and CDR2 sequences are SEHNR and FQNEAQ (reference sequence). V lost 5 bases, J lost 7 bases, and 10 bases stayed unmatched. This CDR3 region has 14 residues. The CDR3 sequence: CASSPWTGLREQYF. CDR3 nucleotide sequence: TGTGCCAGCAGCCCTTGGACAGGGCTAAGGGAGCAGTACTTC.

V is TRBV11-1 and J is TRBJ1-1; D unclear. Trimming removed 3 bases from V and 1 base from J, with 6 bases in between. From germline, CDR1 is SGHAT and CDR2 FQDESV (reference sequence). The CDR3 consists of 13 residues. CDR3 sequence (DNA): TGTGCCAGCAGCTTCACGGGGAACACTGAAGCTTTCTTT. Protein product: CASSFTGNTEAFF.

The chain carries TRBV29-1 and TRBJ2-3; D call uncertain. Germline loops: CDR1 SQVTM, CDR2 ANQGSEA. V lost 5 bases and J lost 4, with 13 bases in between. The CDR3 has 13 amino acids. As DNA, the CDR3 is TGCAGCGTTTTGGGCAGTGGCGCAGATACGCAGTATTTT. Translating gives CSVLGSGADTQYF.

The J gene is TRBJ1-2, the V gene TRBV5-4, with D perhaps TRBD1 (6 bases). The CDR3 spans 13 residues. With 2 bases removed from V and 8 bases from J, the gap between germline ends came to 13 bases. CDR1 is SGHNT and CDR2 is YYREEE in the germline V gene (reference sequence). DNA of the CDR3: TGTGCCAGCAGCTTTCCCCGGGACACCGGCTACACCTTC. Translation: CASSFPRDTGYTF.

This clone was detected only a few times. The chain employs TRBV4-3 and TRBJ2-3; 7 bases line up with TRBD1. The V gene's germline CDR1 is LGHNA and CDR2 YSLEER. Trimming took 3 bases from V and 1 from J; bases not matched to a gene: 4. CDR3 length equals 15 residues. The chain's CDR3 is CASSHNTGGTDTQYF. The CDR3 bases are TGCGCCAGCAGCCACAATACAGGGGGCACAGATACGCAGTATTTT.

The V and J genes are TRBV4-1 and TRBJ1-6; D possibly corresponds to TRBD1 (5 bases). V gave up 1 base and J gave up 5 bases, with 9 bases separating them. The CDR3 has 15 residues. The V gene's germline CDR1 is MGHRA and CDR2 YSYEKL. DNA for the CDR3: TGCGCCAGCAGCCAAGGACGCAGGGATAATTCACCCCTCCACTTT. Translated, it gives CASSQGRRDNSPLHF.

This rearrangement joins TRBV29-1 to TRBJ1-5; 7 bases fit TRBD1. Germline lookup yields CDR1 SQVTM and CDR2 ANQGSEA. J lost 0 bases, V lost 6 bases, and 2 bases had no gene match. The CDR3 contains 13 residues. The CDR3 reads CSVWTGSNQPQHF. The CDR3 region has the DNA TGCAGCGTCTGGACAGGTAGCAATCAGCCCCAGCATTTT. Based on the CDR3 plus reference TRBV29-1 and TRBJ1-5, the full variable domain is SAVISQKPSRDICQRGTSLTIQCQVDSQVTMMFWYRQQPGQSLTLIATANQGSEATYESGFVIDKFPISRPNLTFSTLTVSNMSPEDSSIYLCSVWTGSNQPQHFGDGTRLSIL.

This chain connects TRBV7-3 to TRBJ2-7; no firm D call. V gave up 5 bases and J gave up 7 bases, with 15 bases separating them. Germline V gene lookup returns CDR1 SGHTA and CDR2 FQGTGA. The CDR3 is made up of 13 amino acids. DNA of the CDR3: TGTGCCAGCAGCCTGACGTACCTCGGGGAGCAGTACTTC. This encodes CASSLTYLGEQYF.

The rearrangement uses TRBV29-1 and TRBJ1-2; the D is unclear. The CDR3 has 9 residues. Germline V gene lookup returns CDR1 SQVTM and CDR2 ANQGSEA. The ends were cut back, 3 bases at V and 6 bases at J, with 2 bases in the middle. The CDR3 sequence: CSVDDGYTF. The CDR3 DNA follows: TGCAGCGTTGACGATGGCTACACCTTC.

CDR3 region: CASKKGDSYEQYF. DNA for the CDR3: TGTGCCAGCAAAAAAGGGGACTCCTACGAGCAGTACTTC. The V gene is TRBV28, the J gene TRBJ2-7; TRBD1 might be the D (5 bases). V lost 7 bases, J lost 0 bases, and 10 bases lay in between. The CDR3 has 13 amino acids. Per the germline V gene, CDR1 is MDHEN and CDR2 is SYDVKM. Combining the CDR3 with reference TRBV28 and TRBJ2-7 gives the whole variable domain DVKVTQSSRYLVKRTGEKVFLECVQDMDHENMFWYRQDPGLGLRLIYFSYDVKMKEKGDIPEGYSVSREKKERFSLILESASTNQTSMYLCASKKGDSYEQYFGPGTRLTVT.